This T cell receptor (beta chain) was documented in a study of human T cells and chemical hapten exposure. Study details: Donors were sensitized with 2% DPC on the upper inner arm.

Points on this clonotype: What it recognizes is unknown.

Trimming stripped 5 bases from V and 6 bases from J, with 10 bases between. The CDR3 consists of 12 residues. Germline CDR1 MDHEN, CDR2 SYDVKM. TCRdb re-called the RACE reads with MiXCR, one entry per CDR3 protein. The sample holds around 380,000 distinct CDR3 sequences; roughly 5% are singletons and the top ten take over 2%. The time point: patch test 1, 2 weeks after DPC sensitization. Treatment: therapeutic diphenylcyclopropenone sensitization with weekly scalp DPC. Prior to each patch test being applied, blood was drawn. Study results and limitations: Alopecia in all donors means immunity may differ from healthy individuals.

Source: whole blood, taken in connection with sensitization to the hapten diphenylcyclopropenone (DPC). J is TRBJ1-1 and V is TRBV28; D not resolved. The receptor was isolated from a woman aged 50 to 60 with alopecia areata. Some clones in this sample may be carry-over from other donors' samples. This chain's CDR3 is CASSIPGSEAFF. The CDR3, as DNA: TGTGCCAGCAGTATCCCGGGGTCTGAAGCTTTCTTT.